This T cell receptor (beta chain) was sequenced in a study (dated by TCRdb to the mid-2010s). Some background on the complete study: The study examined whether tumor-infiltrating Tregs in breast cancer are drawn from blood Tregs or arise in situ by conversion from other CD4+ T cell subsets. Broader findings and caveats from the paper: Tumor-infiltrating Treg TCR alpha and beta sequences overlapped most with tumor naive CD4+ T cells, then with blood naive CD4+ T cells. Validation in the larger cohort was restricted to a single TCR beta V-J rearrangement rather than whole repertoires. The TCR gene usage of tumor memory CD4+ T cells clustered together with blood and lymph node memory CD4+ cells and with lymph node naive CD4+ cells.

The Miltenyi Naive CD4+ T Cell Isolation kit was used to purify naive CD4+ T cells, and CD25 microbeads were used to remove Tregs. Tregs, naive and memory CD4+ T cells from tumor, blood and ipsilateral draining lymph nodes of a handful of breast cancer patients underwent full-length TCR alpha and beta sequencing. Ficoll density gradient centrifugation was used to isolate mononuclear cells from lymph nodes or from roughly 51 ml of peripheral blood. FACS confirmed that the sorted cell populations were more than 90% pure. Amplification of full-length TCR variable regions was done by 5' RACE PCR using constant-region reverse primers, and this step was followed by semi-nested PCR with Nested Universal Primer A. The ReliaPrep RNA Cell Miniprep System was used to extract total RNA, which was then reverse transcribed into 5'RACE-ready cDNA with the SMARTer RACE 5'/3' Kit. Multiplex adaptors were used to barcode full-length TCR alpha and beta libraries, and the barcoded libraries were sequenced on an Illumina MiSeq. Per the authors' processing: For each of nine subset-tissue groups, sequencing data from the five patients were pooled, and the groups were then compared using unsupervised clustering of TCR gene usage. The Morisita-Horn index, with shared sequences weighted by their contribution to each repertoire, was used to calculate repertoire similarity. TCRdb cleaned the public reads at Q25 with fastp, built clones with MiXCR and kept in-frame beta chains. Entries are consolidated by CDR3 protein sequence, retaining the most common genes and DNA. These V and J calls derive from TCRdb rather than the authors' analysis. Counted in this sample were nearly 55,000 distinct CDR3 sequences; about 15% of them appeared once. The leading ten clones occupy 2% to 2.5% of the sample.

This clonotype was picked up a small number of times. It lacks a known antigen. No quality values exist for individual bases; no much larger clone is one base distant. Source material: naive CD4+ T cells sorted from blood. The cell subset or site tag for this specimen amounts to: naive CD4+ T cells, CD4+CD45RA+CD25-. This clonotype was sampled from a female donor with breast cancer.

The CDR3 region: CASSHSGVKRNEQFF. The sequence in DNA is TGTGCCAGCAGTCATAGCGGGGTGAAGCGGAATGAGCAGTTCTTC. The V and J segments used are TRBV12-3 or TRBV12-4 and TRBJ2-1; 8 of the junction bases match TRBD2. The CDR3 starts with the cysteine, ends with the phenylalanine, and has 15 residues. The only DNA kept is the CDR3, 45 bases in frame from the first base. Unmatched junction bases come to 10, with V trimmed by 5 bases and J by 7 bases.